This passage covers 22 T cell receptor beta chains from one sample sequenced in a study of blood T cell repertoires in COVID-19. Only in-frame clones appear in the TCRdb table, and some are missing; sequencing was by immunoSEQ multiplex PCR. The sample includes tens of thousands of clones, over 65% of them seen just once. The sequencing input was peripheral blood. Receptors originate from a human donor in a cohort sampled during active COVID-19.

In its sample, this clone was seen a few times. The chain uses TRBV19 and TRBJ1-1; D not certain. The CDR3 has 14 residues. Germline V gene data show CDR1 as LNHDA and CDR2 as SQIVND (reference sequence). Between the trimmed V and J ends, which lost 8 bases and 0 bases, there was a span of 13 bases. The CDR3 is CASSSLRVNTEAFF. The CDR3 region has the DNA TGTGCCAGTTCCTCATTGAGGGTGAACACTGAAGCTTTCTTT.

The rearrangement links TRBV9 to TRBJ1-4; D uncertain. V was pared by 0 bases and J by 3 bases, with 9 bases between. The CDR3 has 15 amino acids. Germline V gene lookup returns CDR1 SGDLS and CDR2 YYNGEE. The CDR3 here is CASSVGLGPNEKLFF. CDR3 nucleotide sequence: TGTGCCAGCAGCGTAGGCCTGGGCCCTAATGAAAAACTGTTTTTT.

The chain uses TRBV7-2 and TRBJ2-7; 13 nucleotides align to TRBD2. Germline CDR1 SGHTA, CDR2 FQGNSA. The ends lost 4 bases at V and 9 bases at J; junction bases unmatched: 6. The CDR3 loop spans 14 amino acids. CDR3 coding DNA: TGTGCCAGCAGCTACGGACTAGCGGGAGATGTGCAGTACTTC. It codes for CASSYGLAGDVQYF.

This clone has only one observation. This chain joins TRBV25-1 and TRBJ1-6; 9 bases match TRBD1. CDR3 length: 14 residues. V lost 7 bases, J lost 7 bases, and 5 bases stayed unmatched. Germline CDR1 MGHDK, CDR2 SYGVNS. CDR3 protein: CASTGTGWNSPLHF. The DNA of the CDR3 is TGTGCCAGCACCGGGACAGGGTGGAATTCACCCCTCCACTTT.

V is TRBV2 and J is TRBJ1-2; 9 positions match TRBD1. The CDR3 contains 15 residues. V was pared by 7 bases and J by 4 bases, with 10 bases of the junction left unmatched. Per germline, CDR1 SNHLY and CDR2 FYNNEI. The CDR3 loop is CASNGGTGFFYGYTF. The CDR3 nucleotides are TGTGCCAGCAACGGGGGGACAGGGTTTTTCTATGGCTACACCTTC.

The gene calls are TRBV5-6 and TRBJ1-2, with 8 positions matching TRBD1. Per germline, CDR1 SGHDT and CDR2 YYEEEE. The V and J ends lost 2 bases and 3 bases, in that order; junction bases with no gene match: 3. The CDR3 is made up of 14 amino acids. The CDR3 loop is CASSFRGHDYGYTF. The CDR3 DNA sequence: TGTGCCAGCAGCTTCAGGGGGCATGACTATGGCTACACCTTC.

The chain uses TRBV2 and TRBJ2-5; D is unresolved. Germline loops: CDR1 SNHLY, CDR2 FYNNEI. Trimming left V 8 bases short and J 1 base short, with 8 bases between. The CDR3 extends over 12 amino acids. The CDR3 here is CASGPFQETQYF. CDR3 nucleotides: TGTGCCAGCGGCCCGTTCCAAGAGACCCAGTACTTC.

The DNA for the CDR3 is TGTGCCTGGGAATGGGGGGGGGATACGCAGTATTTT. Translated: CAWEWGGDTQYF. V and J are TRBV30 and TRBJ2-3, with 7 bases matching TRBD2. The CDR3 extends over 12 amino acids. The germline V gene encodes CDR1 GTSNPN and CDR2 SVGIG (reference sequence). With V trimmed by 5 bases and J by 6 bases, 5 bases remained unmatched. Based on the CDR3 plus reference TRBV30 and TRBJ2-3, the full variable domain is SQTIHQWPATLVQPVGSPLSLECTVEGTSNPNLYWYRQAAGRGLQLLFYSVGIGQISSEVPQNLSASRPQDRQFILSSKKLLLSDSGFYLCAWEWGGDTQYFGPGTRLTVL.

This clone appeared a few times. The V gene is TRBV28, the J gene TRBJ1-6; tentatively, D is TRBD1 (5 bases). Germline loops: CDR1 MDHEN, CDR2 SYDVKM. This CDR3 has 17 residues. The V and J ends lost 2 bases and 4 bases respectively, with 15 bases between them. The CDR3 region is CASSLLSGGQYNSPLHF. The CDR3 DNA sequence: TGTGCCAGCAGTTTACTCTCGGGGGGTCAGTATAATTCACCCCTCCACTTT.

CDR3 region: CASSAGLAGGDGDTQYF. In DNA, the CDR3 is TGTGCCAGCAGCGCGGGACTAGCGGGGGGAGATGGAGATACGCAGTATTTT. The chain couples TRBV7-3 to TRBJ2-3; 15 nucleotides match TRBD2. V dropped 5 bases and J dropped 5; count of bases not matched to a gene: 8. Looked up from germline, CDR1 is SGHTA and CDR2 is FQGTGA. This CDR3 is built from 17 residues.

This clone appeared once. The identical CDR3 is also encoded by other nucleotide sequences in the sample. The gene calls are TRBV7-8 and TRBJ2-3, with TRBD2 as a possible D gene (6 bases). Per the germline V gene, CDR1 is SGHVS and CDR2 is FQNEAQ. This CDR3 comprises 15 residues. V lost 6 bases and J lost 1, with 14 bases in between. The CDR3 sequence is CASRRRSGGTDTQYF. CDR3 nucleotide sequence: TGTGCCAGCAGACGACGGTCGGGGGGCACAGATACGCAGTATTTT.

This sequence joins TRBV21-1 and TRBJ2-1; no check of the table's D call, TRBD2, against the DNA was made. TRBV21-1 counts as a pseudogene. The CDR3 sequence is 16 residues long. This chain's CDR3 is CASSSTSGSPHNEQFF. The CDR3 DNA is TGTGCCAGCAGCTCTACTAGCGGGAGTCCCCACAATGAGCAGTTCTTC.

DNA of the CDR3: TGTGCCAGTAGTATAACAGGGGGGACCTACGAGCAGTACTTC. Protein: CASSITGGTYEQYF. This rearrangement joins TRBV19 to TRBJ2-7; 8 bases match TRBD1. This CDR3 has 14 residues. Trimming cost V 2 bases and J 2 bases; bases outside gene matches: 2. Germline lookup yields CDR1 LNHDA and CDR2 SQIVND (reference sequence).

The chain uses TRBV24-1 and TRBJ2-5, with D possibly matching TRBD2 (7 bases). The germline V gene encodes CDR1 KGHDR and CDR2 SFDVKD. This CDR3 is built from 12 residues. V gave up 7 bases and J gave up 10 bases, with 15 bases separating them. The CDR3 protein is CATRGGEDHQYF. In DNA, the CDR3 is TGTGCCACCAGAGGGGGGGAGGACCACCAGTACTTC.

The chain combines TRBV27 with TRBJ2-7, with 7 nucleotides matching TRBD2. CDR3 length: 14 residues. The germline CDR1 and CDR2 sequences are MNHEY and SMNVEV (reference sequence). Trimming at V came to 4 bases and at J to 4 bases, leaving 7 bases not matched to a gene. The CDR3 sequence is CASSSTTGGYEQYF. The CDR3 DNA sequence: TGTGCCAGCAGTTCTACAACCGGGGGGTACGAGCAGTACTTC.

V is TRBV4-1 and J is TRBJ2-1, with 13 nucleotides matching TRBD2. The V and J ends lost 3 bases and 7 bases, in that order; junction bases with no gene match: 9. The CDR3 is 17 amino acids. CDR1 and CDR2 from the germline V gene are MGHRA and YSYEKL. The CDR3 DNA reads TGCGCCAGCAGCCAGGTACCGGGACTAGCGGGGTCAAATGAGCAGTTCTTC. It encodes CASSQVPGLAGSNEQFF.

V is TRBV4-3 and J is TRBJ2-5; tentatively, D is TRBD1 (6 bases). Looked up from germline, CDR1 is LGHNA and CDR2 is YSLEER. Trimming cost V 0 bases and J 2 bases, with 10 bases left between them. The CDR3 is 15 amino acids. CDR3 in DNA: TGCGCCAGCAGCCAAGATAATGACAGGCAAGAGACCCAGTACTTC. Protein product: CASSQDNDRQETQYF.

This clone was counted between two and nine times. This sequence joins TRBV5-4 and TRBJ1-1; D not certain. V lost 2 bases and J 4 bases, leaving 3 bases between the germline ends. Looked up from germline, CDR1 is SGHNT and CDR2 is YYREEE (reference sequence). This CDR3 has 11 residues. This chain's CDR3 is CASSFLTEAFF. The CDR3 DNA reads TGTGCCAGCAGCTTTCTCACTGAAGCTTTCTTT.

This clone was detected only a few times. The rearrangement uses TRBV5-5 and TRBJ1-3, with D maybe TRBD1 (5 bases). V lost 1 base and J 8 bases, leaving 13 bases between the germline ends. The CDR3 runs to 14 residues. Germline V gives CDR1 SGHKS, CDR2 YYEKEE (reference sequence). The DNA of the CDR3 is TGTGCCAGCAGCTTGCAAACAGGCGGAGACACCATATATTTT. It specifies CASSLQTGGDTIYF.

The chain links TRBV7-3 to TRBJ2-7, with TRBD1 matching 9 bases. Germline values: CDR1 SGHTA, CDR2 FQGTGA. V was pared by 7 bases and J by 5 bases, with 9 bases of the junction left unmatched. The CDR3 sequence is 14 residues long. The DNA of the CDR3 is TGTGCCAGCAAGGGTGGGGACAGGGTCCACGAGCAGTACTTC. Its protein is CASKGGDRVHEQYF.

CDR3 region: CRAQGTTDTQYF. The DNA for the CDR3 is TGCAGGGCGCAGGGTACCACAGATACGCAGTATTTT. The rearrangement joins TRBV29-1 to TRBJ2-3; tentative D call: TRBD1 (5 bases). The germline CDR1 and CDR2 sequences are SQVTM and ANQGSEA. CDR3 length: 12 amino acids.

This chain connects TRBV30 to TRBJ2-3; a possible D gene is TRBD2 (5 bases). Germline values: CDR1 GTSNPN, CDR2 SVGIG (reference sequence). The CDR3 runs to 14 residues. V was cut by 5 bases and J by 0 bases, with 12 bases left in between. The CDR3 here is CAWGSGYSTDTQYF. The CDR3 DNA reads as TGTGCCTGGGGAAGCGGATATAGCACAGATACGCAGTATTTT. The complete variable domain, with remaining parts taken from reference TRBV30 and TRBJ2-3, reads SQTIHQWPATLVQPVGSPLSLECTVEGTSNPNLYWYRQAAGRGLQLLFYSVGIGQISSEVPQNLSASRPQDRQFILSSKKLLLSDSGFYLCAWGSGYSTDTQYFGPGTRLTVL.